A single sample gave rise to the 28 T cell receptor beta chains below, sequenced in a study of radiotherapy plus CTLA-4 blockade in lung cancer. The table came from immunoSEQ multiplex PCR; TCRdb's copy has only in-frame clones and leaves some out. This table has roughly 100,000 clones, around 80% appearing once. Sequences were derived from peripheral blood, sampled from a patient treated with radiotherapy plus ipilimumab. These receptors were taken from a human donor with non-small cell lung cancer that progressed on radiotherapy plus ipilimumab.

This chain joins TRBV28 and TRBJ2-5; possible D gene TRBD2, 5 bases. CDR1 and CDR2 from the germline V gene are MDHEN and SYDVKM. V was trimmed by 2 bases and J by 5 bases, leaving 21 bases between them. The CDR3 is 17 amino acids. CDR3 sequence reads: CASSLVSPGLELETQYF. The CDR3 nucleotides read TGTGCCAGCAGTTTAGTTTCCCCAGGACTGGAGTTGGAGACCCAGTACTTC.

This chain connects TRBV28 to TRBJ2-7; 8 bases are shared with TRBD1. Germline CDR1 and CDR2: MDHEN and SYDVKM. V dropped 3 bases and J dropped 2; count of bases not matched to a gene: 6. CDR3 length: 15 amino acids. The CDR3 coding sequence is TGTGCCAGCAGTTTCCAGACAGGGGCCCCCTACGAGCAGTACTTC. Amino acid sequence: CASSFQTGAPYEQYF.

The V and J genes are TRBV4-2 and TRBJ2-5; D gene uncertain. The germline gives CDR1 LGHNA, CDR2 YNFKEQ. Trimming left V 1 base short and J 5 bases short, with 8 bases between. The CDR3 is made up of 13 amino acids. The chain's CDR3 is CASSQGFWETQYF. The CDR3 coding sequence is TGTGCCAGCAGCCAAGGGTTTTGGGAGACCCAGTACTTC.

This chain connects TRBV19 to TRBJ2-3, with D possibly being TRBD2 (6 bases). V lost 11 bases, J lost 1 base, and 22 bases lay in between. CDR1 is LNHDA, CDR2 SQIVND, per germline (reference sequence). The CDR3 runs 16 residues. The CDR3 spells CASSGTRSIGTDTQYF. CDR3 coding DNA: TGTGCCTCATCCGGGACTCGAAGCATAGGCACAGATACGCAGTATTTT.

This clone was seen a few times. The rearrangement links TRBV27 to TRBJ1-2; D call uncertain. This CDR3 spans 14 amino acids. CDR1 and CDR2 (germline): MNHEY, SMNVEV (reference sequence). V shed 6 bases and J shed 5 bases, with 16 bases lying between them. The CDR3 DNA sequence: TGTGCCAGCAGCCCGTATGGGCAGGCATATGGCTACACCTTC. It specifies CASSPYGQAYGYTF.

V and J are TRBV9 and TRBJ2-7; 10 bases agree with TRBD2. The CDR3 extends over 15 amino acids. J lost 5 bases, V lost 6 bases, and 11 bases had no gene match. Germline CDR1 is SGDLS and CDR2 is YYNGEE. CDR3 bases: TGTGCCAGCACCCAAAGGGGGCTAGCGGGAGACGAGCAGTACTTC. Translated: CASTQRGLAGDEQYF.

This clone has a handful of counts. This rearrangement joins TRBV6-6 to TRBJ2-7, with D maybe TRBD1 (5 bases). CDR1 is MNHNY and CDR2 is SVGAGI in the germline V gene (reference sequence). CDR3 size: 12 residues. Trimming removed 5 bases from V and 6 bases from J, with 11 bases in between. DNA of the CDR3: TGTGCCAGCAGTCCTAAGGGGTCCGAGCAGTACTTC. It codes for CASSPKGSEQYF.

This chain uses TRBV28 with TRBJ1-1; the match to TRBD1 covers 7 bases. From germline, CDR1 is MDHEN and CDR2 SYDVKM. The length of the CDR3 is 14 residues. Trimming at V came to 7 bases and at J to 1 base, leaving 6 bases not matched to a gene. CDR3 region: CASNRQGGNTEAFF. For the CDR3, the DNA is TGTGCCAGCAACCGACAGGGAGGGAACACTGAAGCTTTCTTT.

J is TRBJ1-2 and V is TRBV19, with D unresolved. V lost 3 bases and J 3 bases, leaving 11 bases between the germline ends. The CDR3 runs 14 residues. CDR1 is LNHDA and CDR2 is SQIVND in the germline V gene (reference sequence). The CDR3 region has the DNA TGTGCCAGTAGTATGGTCGGGGATGACTATGGCTACACCTTC. It specifies CASSMVGDDYGYTF.

The chain is built from TRBV5-4 and TRBJ2-7; TRBD2 might be the D (6 bases). Germline loops: CDR1 SGHNT, CDR2 YYREEE (reference sequence). Trimming left V 0 bases short and J 6 bases short, with 13 bases between. The CDR3 loop spans 14 amino acids. Here the CDR3 reads CASSLAKGLPEQYF. CDR3 sequence (DNA): TGTGCCAGCAGCTTGGCCAAGGGACTCCCCGAGCAGTACTTC.

The chain carries TRBV30 and TRBJ2-2; 10 bases are shared with TRBD1. Germline CDR1 and CDR2: GTSNPN and SVGIG (reference sequence). CDR3 length: 14 amino acids. Trimming at V came to 5 bases and at J to 5 bases, leaving 5 bases not matched to a gene. In DNA form, the CDR3 reads TGTGCCTGGTCAGACAGGGGGCGGACCGGGGAGCTGTTTTTT. It specifies CAWSDRGRTGELFF.

This rearrangement joins TRBV10-3 to TRBJ1-5; D is undetermined. This CDR3 comprises 15 residues. V was pared by 3 bases and J by 0 bases, with 9 bases between. Germline V gene data show CDR1 as ENHRY and CDR2 as SYGVKD. In DNA form, the CDR3 reads TGTGCCATCAGTGATGTAGAATATAGCAATCAGCCCCAGCATTTT. As protein: CAISDVEYSNQPQHF.

The V gene is TRBV7-9, the J gene TRBJ2-7; D remains unclear. V shed 5 bases and J shed 2 bases, with 7 bases lying between them. The CDR3 length is 12 residues. CDR1 is SEHNR, CDR2 FQNEAQ, per germline (reference sequence). CDR3 in DNA: TGTGCCAGCAGCCAACCTGCCTACGAGCAGTACTTC. This encodes CASSQPAYEQYF.

The chain couples TRBV5-1 to TRBJ2-3; 10 bases fit TRBD2. V gave up 0 bases and J gave up 5 bases; unmatched junction bases: 9. The CDR3 length is 17 residues. The germline CDR1 and CDR2 sequences are SGHRS and YFSETQ. In nucleotides, the CDR3 is TGCGCCAGCAGCTTGGGTGAAACAGCGGGAGGGCAAGATACGCAGTATTTT. Translation: CASSLGETAGGQDTQYF.

The chain carries TRBV11-2 and TRBJ2-3; perhaps TRBD1 as D (6 bases). The CDR3 runs to 15 residues. Germline V gene lookup returns CDR1 SGHAT and CDR2 FQNNGV. Trimming removed 3 bases at V and 4 bases at J, with 14 bases between. CDR3 residues: CASSFHQGFPDTQYF. For the CDR3, the DNA is TGTGCCAGCAGCTTCCATCAGGGGTTCCCAGATACGCAGTATTTT.

The chain joins TRBV2 to TRBJ2-1; no firm D call. Germline-derived CDR1 and CDR2 are SNHLY and FYNNEI. Between the trimmed V and J ends, which lost 6 bases and 0 bases, there was a span of 12 bases. The CDR3 consists of 15 residues. CDR3 residues: CASSPVSASYNEQFF. In DNA form, the CDR3 reads TGTGCCAGCAGCCCAGTGAGCGCCTCCTACAATGAGCAGTTCTTC. The full variable domain, in which reference TRBV2 and TRBJ2-1 provide the parts outside the CDR3, is EPEVTQTPSHQVTQMGQEVILRCVPISNHLYFYWYRQILGQKVEFLVSFYNNEISEKSEIFDDQFSVERPDGSNFTLKIRSTKLEDSAMYFCASSPVSASYNEQFFGPGTRLTVL.

This chain links TRBV7-9 with TRBJ1-1; D remains ambiguous. Germline lookup yields CDR1 SEHNR and CDR2 FQNEAQ (reference sequence). V gave up 2 bases and J gave up 0 bases, with 1 base separating them. This CDR3 has 12 amino acids. In DNA form, the CDR3 reads TGTGCCAGCAGCTTAATGAACACTGAAGCTTTCTTT. Translated, it gives CASSLMNTEAFF. Combining the CDR3 with reference TRBV7-9 and TRBJ1-1 gives the whole variable domain DTGVSQNPRHKITKRGQNVTFRCDPISEHNRLYWYRQTLGQGPEFLTYFQNEAQLEKSRLLSDRFSAERPKGSFSTLEIQRTEQGDSAMYLCASSLMNTEAFFGQGTRLTVV.

The chain employs TRBV19 and TRBJ2-1; 7 bases are a match to TRBD1. Looked up from germline, CDR1 is LNHDA and CDR2 is SQIVND (reference sequence). This CDR3 contains 15 residues. Trimming removed 6 bases from V and 5 bases from J; junction bases left unmatched: 10. CDR3 in amino acids: CASRLDRDQNNEQFF. In DNA, the CDR3 is TGTGCCAGTAGACTCGACAGGGACCAAAACAATGAGCAGTTCTTC.

The genes are TRBV28 and TRBJ2-3; no definite D call. This CDR3 region has 11 residues. Trimming cost V 3 bases and J 6 bases, with 4 bases left between them. Germline CDR1 is MDHEN and CDR2 is SYDVKM. CDR3 sequence reads: CASSFLDTQYF. For the CDR3, the DNA is TGTGCCAGCAGTTTCTTGGATACGCAGTATTTT.

The rearrangement uses TRBV5-1 and TRBJ1-1; TRBD1 might be the D (5 bases). V gave up 6 bases and J gave up 2 bases, with 23 bases separating them. The CDR3 is 17 residues long. CDR1 SGHRS and CDR2 YFSETQ come from the germline V gene. The CDR3 DNA follows: TGCGCCAGCAAGGTTGGGGGAGGATGGAGGTCAAACACTGAAGCTTTCTTT. Translated: CASKVGGGWRSNTEAFF.

V usage is TRBV30 and J usage is TRBJ1-4; D is possibly TRBD1 (6 bases). CDR1 and CDR2 from the germline V gene are GTSNPN and SVGIG (reference sequence). The CDR3 has 14 residues. With 3 bases removed from V and 8 bases from J, the gap between germline ends came to 16 bases. The CDR3 region is CAWRAPGAREKLFF. The CDR3 bases are TGTGCCTGGAGGGCACCGGGGGCAAGGGAAAAACTGTTTTTT.

The V and J genes are TRBV11-2 and TRBJ2-4; tentatively, D is TRBD2 (5 bases). Trimming shortened V by 5 bases and J by 3 bases, and 14 bases separated the two germline ends. The CDR3 is made up of 15 amino acids. The germline V gene has CDR1 SGHAT and CDR2 FQNNGV. In DNA, the CDR3 is TGTGCCAGCAGCACAAACTACGGGGACAAAAACATTCAGTACTTC. Translated: CASSTNYGDKNIQYF.

The chain is built from TRBV7-9 and TRBJ2-7, with 7 bases fitting TRBD1. V lost 3 bases to trimming and J lost 3 bases; unmatched junction nucleotides: 8. This CDR3 is 15 amino acids long. Germline lookup yields CDR1 SEHNR and CDR2 FQNEAQ (reference sequence). This chain's CDR3 is CASSFDRQGYYEQYV. The CDR3 DNA follows: TGTGCCAGCAGCTTTGACAGACAGGGATACTACGAGCAGTACGTC.

Remarks on this clone: One end of the junction is discordant with germline, which a read error may explain. This chain connects TRBV7-7 to TRBJ2-5, with TRBD2 as a possible D gene (5 bases). CDR1 SSHAT and CDR2 FNYEAQ come from the germline V gene (reference sequence). The CDR3 extends over 15 amino acids. The CDR3 protein is CASSMGRTIQETQYF. Written as DNA, the CDR3 is TGTGCTAGCAGCATGGGGAGAACGATACAAGAGACCCAGTACTTC.

The chain recombines TRBV19 with TRBJ1-1; D unresolved. Trimming stripped 3 bases from V and 6 bases from J, with 11 bases between. The CDR3 loop spans 13 amino acids. The germline V gene encodes CDR1 LNHDA and CDR2 SQIVND (reference sequence). Here the CDR3 DNA reads TGTGCCAGTAGTATGGTTGCCCGGTCTGAAGCTTTCTTT. Amino acids: CASSMVARSEAFF.

The chain carries TRBV30 and TRBJ2-3; no reliable D call. The CDR3 contains 15 residues. From germline, CDR1 is GTSNPN and CDR2 SVGIG (reference sequence). V was trimmed by 0 bases and J by 1 base, leaving 11 bases between them. The CDR3 DNA sequence: TGTGCCTGGAGTGTCAAGGGAACGGGCACAGATACGCAGTATTTT. This sequence encodes CAWSVKGTGTDTQYF.

This clone was observed a handful of times. As DNA, the CDR3 is TGTGCCAGTAGTATTGCAGGGGGCCGTGAAAAACTGTTTTTT. Translated: CASSIAGGREKLFF. The chain links TRBV19 to TRBJ1-4; 8 bases align to TRBD1. The CDR3 contains 14 residues. V gave up 3 bases and J gave up 7 bases; unmatched junction bases: 4. Germline CDR1 LNHDA, CDR2 SQIVND (reference sequence).

The gene calls are TRBV27 and TRBJ2-1; the D gene is possibly TRBD2 (6 bases). Germline V CDR1 and CDR2: MNHEY, SMNVEV (reference sequence). The CDR3 contains 15 residues. Trimming shortened V by 9 bases and J by 0 bases, and 15 bases separated the two germline ends. The CDR3 sequence is CASQDYLSSYNEQFF. For the CDR3, the DNA is TGTGCCAGTCAGGACTATTTGAGCTCCTACAATGAGCAGTTCTTC.